These 3 T cell receptor beta chains share one sample of origin, sequenced in a study of cytomegalovirus exposure and HLA in healthy donors (dated by TCRdb to about 2017). Libraries were made using the immunoSEQ multiplex PCR assay. For the multiplex PCR, a mixture combining 60 forward primers for TCR Vbeta segments and 13 reverse primers for TCR Jbeta segments was used. As stored in TCRdb, this immuneACCESS dataset retains in-frame rearrangements with V and J assigned. A fraction of the clones does not appear; measured against another copy, unresolved V genes explain less than half of the discrepancy, and the remainder lacks a known reason. The sample contains 130,000 to 150,000 clones, roughly 85% of them found a single time. The ten largest make up less than 2% of the sample. The sequencing input was PBMCs. Receptor source: a woman aged 25-40 years in good health and CMV-seronegative.

This clone was seen a single time. The chain has TRBV7-2 and TRBJ2-1; weak D call: TRBD2 (6 bases). CDR1 and CDR2 from the germline V gene are SGHTA and FQGNSA. The CDR3 runs 15 residues. The V end was cut by 1 base, the J end by 2 bases, with 9 bases between. The CDR3 sequence: CASSLELAPYNEQFF. CDR3 nucleotides: TGTGCCAGCAGCTTAGAACTAGCCCCCTACAATGAGCAGTTCTTC.

This chain uses TRBV11-1 with TRBJ1-1; 11 nucleotides agree with TRBD1. J gave up 4 bases and V 6 bases, and 10 bases lay outside the gene matches. The CDR3 has 16 amino acids. The V gene's germline CDR1 is SGHAT and CDR2 FQDESV (reference sequence). The CDR3 is CASSPGTGGLGTEAFF. DNA of the CDR3: TGTGCCAGCAGTCCCGGGACAGGGGGTCTCGGCACTGAAGCTTTCTTT.

Written as DNA, the CDR3 is TGTGCCAGCAGCCTAACCACCGGGACAGGGAATGGCTACACCTTC. Encoded protein: CASSLTTGTGNGYTF. The chain recombines TRBV6-1 with TRBJ1-2; 9 nucleotides match TRBD1. Losses at the gene ends were 6 bases for V and 6 bases for J; bases not matched to a gene: 11. Germline CDR1 reads MNHNS; CDR2 reads SASEGT. This CDR3 is 15 amino acids long.